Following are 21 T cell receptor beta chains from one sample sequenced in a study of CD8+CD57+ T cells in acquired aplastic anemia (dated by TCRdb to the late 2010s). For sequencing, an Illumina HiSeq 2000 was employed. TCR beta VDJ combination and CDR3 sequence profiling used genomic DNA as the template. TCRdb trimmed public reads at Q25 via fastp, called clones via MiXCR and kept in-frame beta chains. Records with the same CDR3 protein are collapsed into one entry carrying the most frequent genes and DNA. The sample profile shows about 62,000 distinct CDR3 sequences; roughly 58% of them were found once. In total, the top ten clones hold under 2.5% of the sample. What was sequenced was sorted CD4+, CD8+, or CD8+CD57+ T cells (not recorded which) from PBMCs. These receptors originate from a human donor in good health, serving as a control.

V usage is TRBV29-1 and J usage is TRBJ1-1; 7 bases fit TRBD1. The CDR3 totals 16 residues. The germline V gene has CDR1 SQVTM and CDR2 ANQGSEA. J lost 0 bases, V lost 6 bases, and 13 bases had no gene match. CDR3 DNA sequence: TGCAGCGTCCAACAGGGGTGGGGGATGATGAACACTGAAGCTTTCTTT. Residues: CSVQQGWGMMNTEAFF.

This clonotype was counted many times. In DNA form, the CDR3 reads TGTGCCAGCAGTTTTGCAGCGGGAACGATCTACGAGCAGTACTTC. Amino acid sequence: CASSFAAGTIYEQYF. V is TRBV12-3 or TRBV12-4 and J is TRBJ2-7; 7 bases line up with TRBD2. The CDR3 is made up of 15 amino acids. V shed 3 bases and J 3 bases; nucleotides not matched to a gene: 8.

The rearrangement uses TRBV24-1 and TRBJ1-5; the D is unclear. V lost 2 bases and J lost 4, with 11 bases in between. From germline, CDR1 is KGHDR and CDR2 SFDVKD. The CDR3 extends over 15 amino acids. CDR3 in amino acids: CATSDSARPNQPQHF. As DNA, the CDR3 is TGTGCCACCAGTGATTCGGCAAGGCCTAATCAGCCCCAGCATTTT.

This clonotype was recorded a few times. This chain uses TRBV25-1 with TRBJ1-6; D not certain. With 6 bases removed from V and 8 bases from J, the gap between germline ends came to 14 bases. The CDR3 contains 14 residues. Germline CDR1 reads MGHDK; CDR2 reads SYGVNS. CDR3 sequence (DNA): TGTGCCAGCAGGGATGAGGTGTTTTATTCACCCCTCCACTTT. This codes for CASRDEVFYSPLHF.

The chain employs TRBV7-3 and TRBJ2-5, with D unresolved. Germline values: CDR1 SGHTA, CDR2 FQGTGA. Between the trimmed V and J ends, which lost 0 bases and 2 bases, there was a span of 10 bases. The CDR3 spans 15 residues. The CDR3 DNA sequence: TGTGCCAGCAGCTTAACGGGAAGGGCACAAGAGACCCAGTACTTC. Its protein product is CASSLTGRAQETQYF.

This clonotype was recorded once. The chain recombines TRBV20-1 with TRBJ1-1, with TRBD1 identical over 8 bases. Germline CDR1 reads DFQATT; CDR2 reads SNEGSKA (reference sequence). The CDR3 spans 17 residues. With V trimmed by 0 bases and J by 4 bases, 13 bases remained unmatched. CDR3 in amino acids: CSARDIGRRGRSTEAFF. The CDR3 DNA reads TGCAGTGCTAGAGACATCGGTCGCAGGGGGCGGAGCACTGAAGCTTTCTTT.

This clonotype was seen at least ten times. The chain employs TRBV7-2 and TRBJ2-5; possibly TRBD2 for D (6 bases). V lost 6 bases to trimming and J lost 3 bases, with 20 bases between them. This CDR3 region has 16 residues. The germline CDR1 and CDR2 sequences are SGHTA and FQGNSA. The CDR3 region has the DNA TGTGCCAGCAGACCCGGGGGAGCACTGGGGGAAGAGACCCAGTACTTC. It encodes CASRPGGALGEETQYF.

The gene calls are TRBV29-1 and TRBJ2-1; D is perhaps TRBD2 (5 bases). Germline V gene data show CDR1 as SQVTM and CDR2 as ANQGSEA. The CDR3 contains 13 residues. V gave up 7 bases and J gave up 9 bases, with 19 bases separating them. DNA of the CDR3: TGCAGCGCAATAGACGGAGGCGGAGGTGAGCAGTTCTTC. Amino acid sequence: CSAIDGGGGEQFF.

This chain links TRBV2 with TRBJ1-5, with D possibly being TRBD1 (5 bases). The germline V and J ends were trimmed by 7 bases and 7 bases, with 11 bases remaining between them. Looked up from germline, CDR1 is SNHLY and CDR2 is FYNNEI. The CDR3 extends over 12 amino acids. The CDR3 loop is CASTWGGQPQHF. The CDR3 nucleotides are TGTGCCAGCACCTGGGGCGGACAGCCCCAGCATTTT.

CDR3 sequence (DNA): TGTGCCAGCAGTGGCCCCTACGAGCAGTACTTC. It is translated as CASSGPYEQYF. The genes are TRBV2 and TRBJ2-7; D not resolved. The CDR3 covers 11 residues. Deletions cut 4 bases from V and 2 bases from J, with 3 bases between. The germline CDR1 and CDR2 sequences are SNHLY and FYNNEI.

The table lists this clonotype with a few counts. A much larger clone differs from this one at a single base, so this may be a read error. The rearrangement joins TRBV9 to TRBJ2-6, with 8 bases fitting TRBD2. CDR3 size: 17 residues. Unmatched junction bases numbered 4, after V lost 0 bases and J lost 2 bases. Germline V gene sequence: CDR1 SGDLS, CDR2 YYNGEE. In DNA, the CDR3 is TGTGCCAGCAGCGTAGGCTCGGGGGGGGCTGGGGCCAACGTCCTGACTTTC. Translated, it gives CASSVGSGGAGANVLTF.

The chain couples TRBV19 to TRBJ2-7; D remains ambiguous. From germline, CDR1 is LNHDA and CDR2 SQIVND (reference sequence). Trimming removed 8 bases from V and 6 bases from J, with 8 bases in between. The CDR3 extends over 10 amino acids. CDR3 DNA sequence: TGTGCCAGTGAGGTCCGCGAGCAGTACTTC. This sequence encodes CASEVREQYF.

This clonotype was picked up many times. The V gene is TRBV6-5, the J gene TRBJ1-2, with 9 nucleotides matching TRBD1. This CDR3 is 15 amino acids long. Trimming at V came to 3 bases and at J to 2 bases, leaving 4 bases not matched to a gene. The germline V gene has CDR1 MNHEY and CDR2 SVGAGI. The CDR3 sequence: CASSYRGTGNYGYTF. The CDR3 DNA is TGTGCCAGCAGTTATCGGGGGACAGGGAACTATGGCTACACCTTC.

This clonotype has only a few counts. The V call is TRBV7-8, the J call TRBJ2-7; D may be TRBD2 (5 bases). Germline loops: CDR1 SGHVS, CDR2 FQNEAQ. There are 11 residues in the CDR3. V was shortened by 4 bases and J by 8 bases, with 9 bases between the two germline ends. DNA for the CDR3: TGTGCCAGCAGCTCCGGCGGGCAGCAGTACTTC. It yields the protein CASSSGGQQYF.

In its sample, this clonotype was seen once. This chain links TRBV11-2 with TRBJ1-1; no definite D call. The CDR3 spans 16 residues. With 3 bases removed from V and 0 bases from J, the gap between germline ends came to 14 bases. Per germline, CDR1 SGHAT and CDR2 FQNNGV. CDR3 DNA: TGTGCCAGCAGCTTCCCCCACCGAGGGATGAACACTGAAGCTTTCTTT. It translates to CASSFPHRGMNTEAFF. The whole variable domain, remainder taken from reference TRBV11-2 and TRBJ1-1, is EAGVAQSPRYKIIEKRQSVAFWCNPISGHATLYWYQQILGQGPKLLIQFQNNGVVDDSQLPKDRFSAERLKGVDSTLKIQPAKLEDSAVYLCASSFPHRGMNTEAFFGQGTRLTVV.

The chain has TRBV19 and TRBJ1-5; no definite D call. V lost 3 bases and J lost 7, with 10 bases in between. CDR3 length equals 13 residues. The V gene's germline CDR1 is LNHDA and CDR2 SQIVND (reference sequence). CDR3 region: CASSMGLNQPQHF. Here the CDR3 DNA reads TGTGCCAGTAGTATGGGGTTGAACCAGCCCCAGCATTTT.

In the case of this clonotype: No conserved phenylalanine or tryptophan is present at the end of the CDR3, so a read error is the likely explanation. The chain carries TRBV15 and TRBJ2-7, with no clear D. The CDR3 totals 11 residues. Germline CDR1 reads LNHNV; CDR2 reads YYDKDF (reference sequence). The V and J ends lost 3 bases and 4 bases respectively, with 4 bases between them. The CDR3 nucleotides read TGTGCCACCAGCAGTGGTTACGAGCAGTACCTC. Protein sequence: CATSSGYEQYL.

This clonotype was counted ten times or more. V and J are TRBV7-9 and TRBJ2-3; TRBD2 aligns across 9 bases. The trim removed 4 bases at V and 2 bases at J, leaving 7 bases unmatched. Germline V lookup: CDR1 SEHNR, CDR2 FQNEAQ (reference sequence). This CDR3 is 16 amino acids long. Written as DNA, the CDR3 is TGTGCCAGCAGCTCGGGACTAGCACCGCTCACAGATACGCAGTATTTT. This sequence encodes CASSSGLAPLTDTQYF.

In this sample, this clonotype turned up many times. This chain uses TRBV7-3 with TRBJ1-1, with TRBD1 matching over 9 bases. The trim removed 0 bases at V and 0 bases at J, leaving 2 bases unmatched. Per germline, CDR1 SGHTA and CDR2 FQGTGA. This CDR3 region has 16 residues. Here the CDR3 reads CASSLTDRGMNTEAFF. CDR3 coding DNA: TGTGCCAGCAGCTTAACCGACAGGGGGATGAACACTGAAGCTTTCTTT.

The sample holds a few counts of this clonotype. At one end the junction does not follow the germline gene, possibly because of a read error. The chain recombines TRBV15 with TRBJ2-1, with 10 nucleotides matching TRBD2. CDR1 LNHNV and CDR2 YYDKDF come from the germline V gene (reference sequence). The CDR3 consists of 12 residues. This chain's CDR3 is CATSISGGALFF. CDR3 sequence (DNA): TGTGCTACCAGCATAAGCGGGGGGGCCCTGTTCTTC.

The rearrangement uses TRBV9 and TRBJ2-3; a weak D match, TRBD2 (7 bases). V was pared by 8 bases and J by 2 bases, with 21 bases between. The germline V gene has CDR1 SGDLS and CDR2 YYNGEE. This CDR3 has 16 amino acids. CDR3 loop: CASSGGETPFTDTQYF. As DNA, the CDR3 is TGTGCCAGTTCGGGGGGCGAGACGCCCTTCACAGATACGCAGTATTTT.